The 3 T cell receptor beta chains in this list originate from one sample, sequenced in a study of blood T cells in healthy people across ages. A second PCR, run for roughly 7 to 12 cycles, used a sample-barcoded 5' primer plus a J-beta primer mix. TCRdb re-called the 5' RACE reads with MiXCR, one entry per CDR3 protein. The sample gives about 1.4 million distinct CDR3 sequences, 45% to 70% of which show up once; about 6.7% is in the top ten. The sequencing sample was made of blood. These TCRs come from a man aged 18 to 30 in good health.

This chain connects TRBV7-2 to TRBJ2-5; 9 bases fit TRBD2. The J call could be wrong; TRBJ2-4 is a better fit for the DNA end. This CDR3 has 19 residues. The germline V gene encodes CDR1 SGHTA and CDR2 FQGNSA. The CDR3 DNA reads TGTGCCAGCAGCTCCCCTAGCGGGGACGAGATCGATACCAAAAACATTCAGTACTTC. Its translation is CASSSPSGDEIDTKNIQYF.

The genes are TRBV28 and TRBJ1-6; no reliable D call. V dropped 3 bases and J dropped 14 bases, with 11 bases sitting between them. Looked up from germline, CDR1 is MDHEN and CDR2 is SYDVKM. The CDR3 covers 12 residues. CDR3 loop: CASSFLGWTLHF. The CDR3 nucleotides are TGTGCCAGCAGTTTCCTGGGGTGGACCCTCCACTTT.

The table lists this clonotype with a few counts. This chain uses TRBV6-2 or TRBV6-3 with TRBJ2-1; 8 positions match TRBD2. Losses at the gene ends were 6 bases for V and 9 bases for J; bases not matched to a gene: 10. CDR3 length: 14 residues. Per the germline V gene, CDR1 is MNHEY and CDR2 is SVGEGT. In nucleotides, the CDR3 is TGTGCCAGCAGACCACGAGCGGGAGCTTTTGAGCAGTTCTTC. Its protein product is CASRPRAGAFEQFF.